This record looks at one T cell receptor (beta chain) sequence and its context. The sample comes from a study of blood T cell repertoires in COVID-19. Across the study: Donors in Cohort 3 who had recovered were those with two negative PCRs, healthcare professional clearance, or resolution of their symptoms. Spain, Italy and the United States supplied samples that represented acute and convalescent COVID-19.

In the original processing: Counts of nucleated cells, estimated from reference gene primer amplification, were obtained. Here immunoSEQ multiplex PCR was the method, and the copy in TCRdb shows in-frame clones only, minus some. From that table come the V and J calls and clone size; the DNA was used to work out D and trimming. Counted here are 210,000 or so clones, about nine tenths occurring once; the ten biggest clones make up about 3.1%. The CDR3 is made up of 14 amino acids. Germline trimming cut 4 bases from V and 12 bases from J; bases unmatched to any gene: 8. The germline CDR1 and CDR2 sequences are SGHNT and YYREEE (reference sequence).

The rearrangement links TRBV5-4 to TRBJ2-1; 12 nucleotides match TRBD2. Sequences were obtained from PBMCs or T cells enriched from blood (not recorded which). This TCR was recovered from a woman aged 45-65 years in a cohort exposed to, infected with or recovered from COVID-19 (not recorded which). As DNA, the CDR3 is TGTGCCAGCAGCGGGACTAGCGGGCCACTTGTGCAGTTCTTC. Its protein is CASSGTSGPLVQFF.